The clone carrying this TCR beta chain appeared many times. The sample is drawn from a study of identical twins. The ends were cut back, 5 bases at V and 7 bases at J, with 8 bases in the middle. Germline loops: CDR1 SGHTA, CDR2 FQGNSA. The CDR3 loop spans 11 amino acids. Template switching introduced a universal primer site, and the cDNA bore unique molecular identifiers. TCRdb passed the 5' RACE reads through MiXCR, listing each CDR3 protein once. The sample records 300,000 or so distinct CDR3 sequences, around 9.7% being singletons. The same data also went into a second study, on yellow fever vaccine responses in identical twins.

The sample comprised CD8+ T cells sorted from blood. The sequence was obtained from a woman aged 18-35 years in good health. The chain combines TRBV7-2 with TRBJ1-2; D is uncertain. In nucleotides, the CDR3 is TGTGCCAGCAGCGCGATGGGTGGCTACACCTTC. It encodes CASSAMGGYTF. The entire variable domain, with the rest obtained from reference TRBV7-2 and TRBJ1-2, is as follows: GAGVSQSPSNKVTEKGKDVELRCDPISGHTALYWYRQSLGQGLEFLIYFQGNSAPDKSGLPSDRFSAERTGGSVSTLTIQRTQQEDSAVYLCASSAMGGYTFGSGTRLTVV.